Listed here are 11 T cell receptor beta chains from one sample, sequenced in a study of kidney transplant recipient with SARS-CoV-2 infection. TCRdb re-derived calls from the reads in MiXCR, one entry per CDR3 protein. This table has 200,000 to 300,000 distinct CDR3 sequences, roughly 26% appearing once. This specimen was a blood sample, taken at baseline and around day 120 from a kidney transplant recipient. The receptors here all came from a male patient aged 30 to 40 who had COVID-19 and was a kidney transplant recipient. Some T cells here may be from the graft donor.

This chain connects TRBV3-1 to TRBJ2-1; 15 nucleotides line up with TRBD2. Germline V gene sequence: CDR1 LGHDT, CDR2 YNNKEL (reference sequence). V gave up 1 base and J gave up 0 bases; unmatched junction bases: 4. The CDR3 totals 19 residues. The CDR3 nucleotides read TGTGCCAGCAGCCAAGTGGGGACTAGCGGGGGGAGCTCCTACAATGAGCAGTTCTTC. Amino acids: CASSQVGTSGGSSYNEQFF.

This clonotype showed up just a few times. The V call is TRBV6-4, the J call TRBJ1-2; D not certain. The CDR3 spans 17 residues. CDR1 and CDR2 (germline): MRHNA, SNTAGT. With 4 bases removed from V and 4 bases from J, the gap between germline ends came to 22 bases. The CDR3 loop is CASSVLGSHGKTYGYTF. Written as DNA, the CDR3 is TGTGCCAGCAGTGTCTTAGGCTCACACGGAAAGACCTATGGCTACACCTTC.

This clonotype has ten or more counts. The chain carries TRBV24-1 and TRBJ2-1; TRBD2 matches 15 bases. With 4 bases clipped from V and 8 bases from J, the junction kept 5 bases outside the gene matches. The CDR3 runs to 16 residues. The V gene's germline CDR1 is KGHDR and CDR2 SFDVKD. The CDR3 spells CATSDRTSGRGYEQFF. CDR3 DNA: TGTGCCACCAGTGACCGGACTAGCGGGAGGGGTTATGAGCAGTTCTTC.

This clonotype appeared many times. This chain uses TRBV7-9 with TRBJ1-4; D unresolved. V dropped 0 bases and J dropped 7 bases, with 12 bases sitting between them. Germline V gene data show CDR1 as SEHNR and CDR2 as FQNEAQ (reference sequence). The CDR3 consists of 15 residues. CDR3 sequence: CASSLARGLGEKLFF. The CDR3 DNA is TGTGCCAGCAGCTTAGCGCGAGGTCTTGGTGAAAAACTGTTTTTT.

With respect to this clonotype: Since a far larger clone is one base different, this is likely a read error. The chain recombines TRBV28 with TRBJ2-1, with D perhaps TRBD1 (7 bases). The DNA end favors TRBJ2-7, so the J call may be wrong. The CDR3 is made up of 17 amino acids. CDR1 is MDHEN and CDR2 is SYDVKM in the germline V gene. CDR3 sequence (DNA): TGTGCCAGCAGTCCAGGGAGAAGGCAGGGGGGAAAAGTCGAGCAGTACTTC. This sequence encodes CASSPGRRQGGKVEQYF.

In regard to this clonotype: This may stem from a read error, because a much larger clone lies one nucleotide away. V usage is TRBV19 and J usage is TRBJ1-1; D gene unclear. The CDR3 has 13 amino acids. Germline CDR1 reads LNHDA; CDR2 reads SQIVND (reference sequence). The CDR3 protein is CANSTRLNTEAFF. The CDR3 nucleotides read TGTGCCAATAGTACTAGGTTGAACACTGAAGCTTTCTTT.

The chain carries TRBV7-4 and TRBJ1-2, with no clear D. Trimming left V 5 bases short and J 4 bases short, with 23 bases between. CDR1 is SGHVT and CDR2 is SQSDAQ in the germline V gene. There are 17 residues in the CDR3. In nucleotides, the CDR3 is TGTGCCAGCAGCATGTATGTTTCAGCTCGAAAGACCTATGGCTACACCTTC. Its translation: CASSMYVSARKTYGYTF.

Worth noting for this clonotype: A much larger clone differs by one base, so this may be a read error. The chain recombines TRBV5-1 with TRBJ1-2; D is unclear. CDR3 length: 15 amino acids. The germline gives CDR1 SGHRS, CDR2 YFSETQ. In nucleotides, the CDR3 is TGCGTCAGCAGCTCAGGACCTAACCCCGTCTATGGCTACACCTTC. Amino acid sequence: CVSSSGPNPVYGYTF.

In the case of this clonotype: A much larger clone lies a single base off, so this may be a read error. The chain couples TRBV9 to TRBJ1-2; D not certain. The CDR3 is made up of 16 amino acids. CDR1 and CDR2 from the germline V gene are SGDLS and YYNGEE. DNA of the CDR3: TGTGCCAGTACCACAAGGTACTCAAGAAAGACCTATGACTACACCTTC. As protein: CASTTRYSRKTYDYTF. Variable domain in full (rest from reference TRBV9 and TRBJ1-2): DSGVTQTPKHLITATGQRVTLRCSPRSGDLSVYWYQQSLDQGLQFLIQYYNGEERAKGNILERFSAQQFPDLHSELNLSSLELGDSALYFCASTTRYSRKTYDYTFGSGTRLTVV.

This clonotype was counted ten times or more. The chain combines TRBV8-2 with TRBJ2-6; the table's D call of TRBD2 was not tested on the DNA. TRBV8-2 is a listed pseudogene. The CDR3 has 17 amino acids. This CDR3 is CGTPTRITQSRANVLTF. The CDR3 DNA reads as TGTGGCACTCCCACGAGGATAACACAAAGTCGGGCCAACGTCCTGACTTTC.

This clonotype was detected ten times or more. The CDR3 region has the DNA TGTGCCAGCAGCTTAGAGTTGCGGGGGTCCTATGGCTACACCTTC. Translating gives CASSLELRGSYGYTF. This chain connects TRBV7-8 to TRBJ1-2; weak D call: TRBD1 (5 bases). The germline V gene has CDR1 SGHVS and CDR2 FQNEAQ. Trimming left V 1 base short and J 4 bases short, with 13 bases between. The CDR3 runs 15 residues.